The entry below gives a single T cell receptor (beta chain) sequence along with its context. Its antigen is as yet unknown. This sample is drawn from a study of radiotherapy plus CTLA-4 blockade in lung cancer. Study context: Objective responses occurred in 18% of patients; roughly 30% had disease control.

Sequencing was performed with immunoSEQ multiplex PCR; in TCRdb, only in-frame clones are kept and a portion is missing. The table has about 77,000 clones, 74% seen once. With ipilimumab providing CTLA-4 blockade, focal radiation was administered to patients who had chemo-refractory metastatic non-small-cell lung cancer. Broader study findings: Clones of tumor-derived TCRs expanded in blood after radiotherapy plus ipilimumab. Strongest reported response predictors: early blood clone changes and post-radiation interferon-beta.

The sample here was peripheral blood, taken from a patient treated with radiotherapy plus ipilimumab. The sequence was collected from a human donor with non-small cell lung cancer whose response to radiotherapy plus ipilimumab could not be evaluated.

The CDR3, as DNA: TGTGCCAGCAGTACCCCGGCGGTGGGACTAGCGGGGACCCTTCAAGAGACCCAGTACTTC. This sequence encodes CASSTPAVGLAGTLQETQYF. The chain recombines TRBV28 with TRBJ2-5, with TRBD2 matching 13 bases. CDR1 MDHEN and CDR2 SYDVKM come from the germline V gene. V was pared by 5 bases and J by 2 bases, with 17 bases of the junction left unmatched. This CDR3 is built from 20 residues.